These 21 T cell receptor beta chains were all obtained from the same sample, sequenced in a study of blood T cell repertoires in COVID-19. Only in-frame clones appear in the TCRdb table, and some are missing; sequencing was by immunoSEQ multiplex PCR. The sample has roughly 110,000 clones; 75% to 90% are singletons. The sample taken for sequencing was peripheral blood. The receptor set was obtained from a human donor with acute or convalescent COVID-19. The donor label of this sample is uncertain.

This chain joins TRBV19 and TRBJ1-5, with a possible D match to TRBD1 (6 bases). This CDR3 spans 17 amino acids. Trimming removed 5 bases from V and 1 base from J, with 18 bases in between. Germline-derived CDR1 and CDR2 are LNHDA and SQIVND (reference sequence). The CDR3 DNA reads TGTGCCAGTAGTCCCCTCGGGGGGGCGACCAGCAATCAGCCCCAGCATTTT. Its translation: CASSPLGGATSNQPQHF.

This chain joins TRBV7-6 and TRBJ2-1; D is perhaps TRBD2 (6 bases). CDR3 size: 15 residues. Germline values: CDR1 SGHVS, CDR2 FNYEAQ. V gave up 2 bases and J gave up 2 bases, with 10 bases separating them. This CDR3 is CASSLRDSPYNEQFF. The DNA for the CDR3 is TGTGCCAGCAGCTTACGGGACTCCCCCTACAATGAGCAGTTCTTC.

The chain couples TRBV5-4 to TRBJ2-5; the match to TRBD1 covers 7 bases. The V and J ends lost 3 bases and 8 bases, in that order; junction bases with no gene match: 16. CDR1 SGHNT and CDR2 YYREEE come from the germline V gene (reference sequence). CDR3 length: 16 amino acids. CDR3 nucleotide sequence: TGTGCCAGCAGCTCGATGCTAGACAGGGTCTCTAGAACCCAGTACTTC. Protein product: CASSSMLDRVSRTQYF. Full variable domain (remainder filled in from reference TRBV5-4 and TRBJ2-5): ETGVTQSPTHLIKTRGQQVTLRCSSQSGHNTVSWYQQALGQGPQFIFQYYREEENGRGNFPPRFSGLQFPNYSSELNVNALELDDSALYLCASSSMLDRVSRTQYFGPGTRLLVL.

V usage is TRBV4-3 and J usage is TRBJ1-5; D is perhaps TRBD1 (6 bases). Per the germline V gene, CDR1 is LGHNA and CDR2 is YSLEER. The V end lost 0 bases, the J end lost 7 bases, and 13 bases lay between the germline ends. The CDR3 sequence is 15 residues long. As DNA, the CDR3 is TGCGCCAGCAGCCAAGATCAGGGGTCGGGCCAGCCCCAGCATTTT. It yields the protein CASSQDQGSGQPQHF.

This chain connects TRBV6-6 to TRBJ2-5, with D possibly being TRBD2 (6 bases). V was shortened by 0 bases and J by 4 bases, with 9 bases between the two germline ends. There are 14 residues in the CDR3. CDR1 and CDR2 (germline): MNHNY, SVGAGI (reference sequence). The CDR3 region has the DNA TGTGCCAGCAGTTACTCGATCGGGGGAGAGACCCAGTACTTC. It specifies CASSYSIGGETQYF.

The chain has TRBV5-4 and TRBJ1-2, with D tentatively TRBD1 (5 bases). Between the trimmed V and J ends, which lost 0 bases and 8 bases, there was a span of 17 bases. Germline-derived CDR1 and CDR2 are SGHNT and YYREEE (reference sequence). The CDR3 has 15 residues. CDR3: CASSLAQGRVEGYTF. DNA of the CDR3: TGTGCCAGCAGCTTGGCTCAGGGCAGGGTGGAAGGCTACACCTTC.

The chain recombines TRBV4-1 with TRBJ2-1, with 9 positions matching TRBD2. The germline gives CDR1 MGHRA, CDR2 YSYEKL. Trimming took 3 bases from V and 4 from J; bases not matched to a gene: 7. The CDR3 consists of 16 residues. The CDR3 sequence: CASSQVAGVGYNEQFF. CDR3 nucleotide sequence: TGCGCCAGCAGCCAGGTAGCGGGAGTGGGGTACAATGAGCAGTTCTTC.

The V gene is TRBV6-5, the J gene TRBJ1-2, with D maybe TRBD1 (6 bases). Germline V lookup: CDR1 MNHEY, CDR2 SVGAGI. V was shortened by 0 bases and J by 4 bases, with 12 bases between the two germline ends. The CDR3 contains 15 residues. The DNA for the CDR3 is TGTGCCAGCAGTTACTCAGGCAGGGGTGCCTATGGCTACACCTTC. Translation: CASSYSGRGAYGYTF.

The chain links TRBV27 to TRBJ1-1; perhaps TRBD1 as D (6 bases). Trimming stripped 6 bases from V and 5 bases from J, with 10 bases between. CDR1 MNHEY and CDR2 SMNVEV come from the germline V gene (reference sequence). The CDR3 runs 12 residues. CDR3 bases: TGTGCCAGCAGCCAAAGGGGGACTGAAGCTTTCTTT. This codes for CASSQRGTEAFF.

J is TRBJ1-4 and V is TRBV5-1, with D uncertain. Germline V gives CDR1 SGHRS, CDR2 YFSETQ. Trimming removed 5 bases at V and 7 bases at J, with 6 bases between. This CDR3 region has 11 residues. The CDR3 reads CASSSGEKLFF. Here the CDR3 DNA reads TGCGCCAGCAGTAGCGGTGAAAAACTGTTTTTT. The variable domain in full, completed from reference TRBV5-1 and TRBJ1-4, reads KAGVTQTPRYLIKTRGQQVTLSCSPISGHRSVSWYQQTPGQGLQFLFEYFSETQRNKGNFPGRFSGRQFSNSRSEMNVSTLELGDSALYLCASSSGEKLFFGSGTQLSVL.

This clone was detected only once. The rearrangement uses TRBV6-5 and TRBJ1-2; D is unresolved. V lost 0 bases and J lost 4, with 9 bases in between. Germline CDR1 and CDR2: MNHEY and SVGAGI. The CDR3 is 14 amino acids. CDR3 sequence (DNA): TGTGCCAGCAGTTACTCTGCGGAAACCTATGGCTACACCTTC. Its protein is CASSYSAETYGYTF.

This clone was counted only a few times. V and J are TRBV7-9 and TRBJ1-2; possibly TRBD1 for D (5 bases). The CDR3 runs to 11 residues. The V gene's germline CDR1 is SEHNR and CDR2 FQNEAQ (reference sequence). V was cut by 3 bases and J by 8 bases, with 7 bases left in between. CDR3 region: CASSFQGGYTF. The DNA for the CDR3 is TGTGCCAGCAGCTTTCAGGGAGGCTACACCTTC.

The V call is TRBV18, the J call TRBJ1-2; 7 bases match TRBD1. From germline, CDR1 is KGHSH and CDR2 LQKENI. J was trimmed by 4 bases and V by 3 bases; bases with no gene match: 8. This CDR3 has 15 residues. This chain's CDR3 is CASSPGQVEGYGYTF. As DNA, the CDR3 is TGTGCCAGCTCACCCGGACAGGTCGAGGGCTATGGCTACACCTTC.

The chain recombines TRBV5-1 with TRBJ2-6; D possibly corresponds to TRBD2 (6 bases). This CDR3 is built from 16 residues. Germline V gene data show CDR1 as SGHRS and CDR2 as YFSETQ. The V gene lost 0 bases and the J gene lost 3 bases, with 10 bases spanning the gap. The CDR3 DNA reads as TGCGCCAGCAGCTTGGGGATCGGGGGTGGGGCCAACGTCCTGACTTTC. It translates to CASSLGIGGGANVLTF.

In DNA, the CDR3 is TGTGCCAGCAGTTCCCCGACGGGGAGCATGAACACTGAAGCTTTCTTT. Translating gives CASSSPTGSMNTEAFF. The chain has TRBV28 and TRBJ1-1; D is ambiguous. Germline CDR1 and CDR2: MDHEN and SYDVKM. The CDR3 consists of 16 residues. V shed 4 bases and J shed 0 bases, with 15 bases lying between them.

This chain connects TRBV19 to TRBJ1-2; no firm D call. There are 15 residues in the CDR3. CDR1 is LNHDA, CDR2 SQIVND, per germline (reference sequence). Trimming removed 3 bases at V and 4 bases at J, with 15 bases between. DNA of the CDR3: TGTGCCAGTAGTATCCCCACTCCTACGATCTATGGCTACACCTTC. Translated: CASSIPTPTIYGYTF.

This clone showed up just a few times. This rearrangement joins TRBV19 to TRBJ1-5; 10 nucleotides agree with TRBD1. J lost 2 bases, V lost 3 bases, and 7 bases had no gene match. The CDR3 spans 17 residues. Germline V lookup: CDR1 LNHDA, CDR2 SQIVND (reference sequence). CDR3: CASSILGDRGRNQPQHF. The CDR3 DNA is TGTGCCAGTAGTATCTTGGGGGACAGGGGACGCAATCAGCCCCAGCATTTT. The entire variable domain, with the rest obtained from reference TRBV19 and TRBJ1-5, is as follows: DGGITQSPKYLFRKEGQNVTLSCEQNLNHDAMYWYRQDPGQGLRLIYYSQIVNDFQKGDIAEGYSVSREKKESFPLTVTSAQKNPTAFYLCASSILGDRGRNQPQHFGDGTRLSIL.

The gene calls are TRBV6-2 or TRBV6-3 and TRBJ2-3; tentatively, D is TRBD2 (6 bases). CDR1 is MNHEY, CDR2 SVGEGT, per germline. The length of the CDR3 is 16 residues. V lost 2 bases and J lost 3, with 15 bases in between. The CDR3 loop is CASSYKPGVRTDTQYF. DNA of the CDR3: TGTGCCAGCAGTTACAAGCCGGGAGTAAGGACAGATACGCAGTATTTT.

As for this clone: The germline gene is not matched at one end of the junction; a read error may be the cause. The chain joins TRBV5-1 to TRBJ2-1, with 9 bases lining up with TRBD2. CDR1 is SGHRS and CDR2 is YFSETQ in the germline V gene. The CDR3 length is 18 residues. CDR3: CTSSLVGSGSLGANEQFF. In DNA form, the CDR3 reads TGCACCAGCAGCTTGGTAGGTAGCGGGAGCCTTGGTGCCAATGAGCAGTTCTTC.

The rearrangement uses TRBV3-1 (or the pseudogene TRBV3-2) and TRBJ2-7, with 9 bases identical to TRBD2. The CDR3 length is 15 residues. V shed 5 bases, J shed 7 bases, and the junction held 12 bases outside the gene matches. The germline V gene encodes CDR1 LGHDT and CDR2 YNNKEL (reference sequence). Here the CDR3 reads CASSVSAGGTREQYF. CDR3 coding DNA: TGTGCCAGCAGCGTCAGCGCGGGGGGGACGCGAGAGCAGTACTTC.

This clone was detected only once. The chain couples TRBV7-9 to TRBJ1-5; unclear D gene. This CDR3 has 14 amino acids. V was shortened by 0 bases and J by 4 bases, with 7 bases between the two germline ends. Germline assignment: CDR1 SEHNR and CDR2 FQNEAQ (reference sequence). This CDR3 is CASSLAGENQPQHF. The CDR3 DNA reads TGTGCCAGCAGCTTAGCCGGGGAAAATCAGCCCCAGCATTTT.